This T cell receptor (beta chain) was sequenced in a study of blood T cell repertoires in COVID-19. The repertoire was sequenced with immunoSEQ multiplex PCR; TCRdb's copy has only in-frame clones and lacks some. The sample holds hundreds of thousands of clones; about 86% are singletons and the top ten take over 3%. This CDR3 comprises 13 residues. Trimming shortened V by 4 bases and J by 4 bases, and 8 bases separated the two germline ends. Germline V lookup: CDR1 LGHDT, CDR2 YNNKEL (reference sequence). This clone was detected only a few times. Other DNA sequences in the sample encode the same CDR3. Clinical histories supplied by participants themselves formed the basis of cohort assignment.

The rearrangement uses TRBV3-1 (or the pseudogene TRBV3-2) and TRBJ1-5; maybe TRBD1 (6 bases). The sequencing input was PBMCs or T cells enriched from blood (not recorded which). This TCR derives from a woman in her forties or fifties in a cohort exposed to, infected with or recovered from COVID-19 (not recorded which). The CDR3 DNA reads TGTGCCAGCAGCCCCACAGGGAATCAGCCCCAGCATTTT. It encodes CASSPTGNQPQHF.